The clone carrying this T cell receptor (beta chain) was seen once. The protocol was immunoSEQ multiplex PCR, while the TCRdb copy is restricted to in-frame clones and leaves out a portion. This sample yields about 230,000 clones, of which 65% to 85% are seen a single time; roughly 8.7% belongs to the top ten. This sample was taken from a study of blood T cell repertoires in COVID-19. About the research overall: T cells, B-cell-depleted T cells, or PBMCs provided the cDNA or gDNA that served as material.

V lost 5 bases, J lost 0 bases, and 3 bases lay in between. CDR3 length: 12 residues. Germline V gene data show CDR1 as SGHRS and CDR2 as YFSETQ. This chain joins TRBV5-1 and TRBJ1-5; no clear D gene. What was sequenced was peripheral blood. The sequence was obtained from a middle-aged man with active or convalescent COVID-19. This chain's CDR3 is CASSLSNQPQHF. CDR3 DNA: TGCGCCAGCAGTCTTAGCAATCAGCCCCAGCATTTT.